This is a list of T cell receptor beta chains from one sample in a study of T cells in Graves' hyperthyroidism and ophthalmopathy. MiXCR, applied by TCRdb to the multiplex PCR reads, yields one record per CDR3 protein. The data show 350,000 to 400,000 distinct CDR3 sequences, approximately 15% seen once. Sequencing was carried out using blood. Receptors originate from a woman aged 25 to 39 with Graves' hyperthyroidism. Each CDR3 is given with its conserved first and last residue. A row's size may be missing; if present it is once, few, many or a size class.

length | V | size | CDR3
15 | TRBV3-1 | many | CASSQPRGGRNIQYF
15 | TRBV5-1 | many | CASSPAGDTRYEQYF
12 | TRBV5-1 | - | CASSWGNNEQYF
14 | TRBV15 | many | CATRTDRVNTEAFF
15 | TRBV6-5 | few | CASSYRLAGVYEQYF
13 | TRBV18 | many | CASSRTMGYEQYF
17 | TRBV28 | many | CASTQLGTAPMNTEAFF
15 | TRBV6-1 | many | CASSEGQLATYEQYF
17 | TRBV14 | - | CASSQDRQGVGTGELFF
13 | TRBV12-3/TRBV12-4 | many | CASEGGAEDTIYF
10 | TRBV25-1 | few | CATEGTEAFF
13 | TRBV10-3 | - | CAISESVGVDGYF
16 | TRBV6-5 | - | CASSYSAPILGAGYTF
14 | TRBV20-1 | many | CSASTGRPQETQYF
15 | TRBV10-3 | many | CAISNNGAGEAGYTF
13 | TRBV5-6 | many | CASSLGSGYGYTF
18 | TRBV10-3 | - | CATQPSSGRASNTGELFF
12 | TRBV7-2 | few | CASSQVGGNGYF
13 | TRBV6-1 | many | CASSDGVRHGYTF
16 | TRBV5-4 | many | CASSLGAGDATDTQYF
14 | TRBV5-1 | many | CASSSATGGGDAFF
17 | TRBV6-1 | many | CASSHASTTGDNTEAFF
12 | TRBV6-1 | few | CASGGGPQPQHF
13 | TRBV3-1 | few | CASSHPGNNEQFF
17 | TRBV5-1 | - | CASSLTSQSGPLSGYTF
16 | TRBV6-2/TRBV6-3 | many | CASSYLPSISRNEQFF
13 | TRBV30 | - | CATTGGGFSGYTF
16 | TRBV3-1 | - | CASSQDVGRRNTEAFF
15 | TRBV3-1 | - | CASSQRYGSPGELFF
13 | TRBV15 | few | CATSLGGGYEQYF
15 | TRBV7-2 | many | CASSLVPGTSNEQYF
17 | TRBV7-3 | few | CASSLIAGGPGTDTQYF
14 | TRBV5-1 | few | CASSLAQWDTEAFF
13 | TRBV3-1 | many | CASSQDFFSKAFF
16 | TRBV9 | few | CASSVGSLGNTGELFF
13 | TRBV5-4 | few | CASSFRLYNEQFF
13 | TRBV11-2 | many | CASSFSTVNEQFF
16 | TRBV24-1 | many | CATSERGLAGNYEQFF
18 | TRBV28 | many | CASTPSASGRARRDTQYF
15 | TRBV18 | - | CASSPGQPGTGELFF
15 | TRBV7-9 | few | CASSQTDTIQETQYF
13 | TRBV20-1 | many | CSERTSGNHEQFF